What follows describes a single T cell receptor beta chain. Donor samples were obtained from healthy Caucasian individuals from Russia, aged roughly 6 to 90. Researchers collected approximately 9.9 milliliters of peripheral blood from every single donor. It was with a sample-barcoded 5' primer and a J-beta primer mix that a second PCR of roughly 7 to 11 cycles was run. TCRdb re-derived calls from the 5' RACE reads in MiXCR, one entry per CDR3 protein. The sample lists some 700,000 distinct CDR3 sequences, about 42% occurring once. The data belong to a study of blood T cells in healthy people across ages. CDR3 size: 12 residues. Germline V CDR1 and CDR2: ENHRY, SYGVKD. Trimming left V 9 bases short and J 2 bases short, with 10 bases between.

The specimen was blood. The chain employs TRBV10-3 and TRBJ2-5; no firm D call. The source is a woman aged 60-75 years in good health. The CDR3 spells CAISPSQETQYF. In DNA form, the CDR3 reads TGTGCCATTTCCCCCAGTCAAGAGACCCAGTACTTC.